Shown below are 16 T cell receptor beta chains from a single sample sequenced in a study of CD8+ T cells in alopecia areata. The authors extracted RNA and reverse transcribed it into cDNA as the sequencing template. Sequencing used immunoSEQ multiplex PCR; TCRdb keeps in-frame clones, though not all of them. The table shows 250,000 to 300,000 clones, with nearly 60% occurring only once. Treatment: oral pan-JAK inhibitor, 5-10 mg twice daily. The specimen was CD4+ T cells sorted from blood, collected at week 24, from a patient treated with tofacitinib. The source of these receptors is a human donor with alopecia areata.

The CDR3 spells CASSLWFNTEAFF. In DNA, the CDR3 is TGTGCCAGCAGCCTCTGGTTCAACACTGAAGCTTTCTTT. V usage is TRBV7-3 and J usage is TRBJ1-1; D is undetermined. Germline loops: CDR1 SGHTA, CDR2 FQGTGA. The CDR3 is 13 residues long. V gave up 5 bases and J gave up 2 bases, with 9 bases separating them.

V usage is TRBV14 and J usage is TRBJ1-5; D unclear. Germline-derived CDR1 and CDR2 are SGHDN and FVKESK. The CDR3 has 13 residues. Trimming pared 2 bases from V and 6 bases from J, leaving 8 bases between. CDR3 protein: CASSQSLGQPQHF. CDR3 DNA sequence: TGTGCCAGCAGCCAATCCCTGGGTCAGCCCCAGCATTTT.

The chain is built from TRBV5-1 and TRBJ2-7; TRBD1 might be the D (6 bases). The germline CDR1 and CDR2 sequences are SGHRS and YFSETQ. Trimming shortened V by 1 base and J by 6 bases, and 14 bases separated the two germline ends. This CDR3 spans 14 amino acids. The CDR3 loop reads CASSLQQGKGEQYF. The CDR3 DNA sequence: TGCGCCAGCAGCTTGCAACAGGGAAAGGGCGAGCAGTACTTC.

This clone is a singleton in its sample. The chain is built from TRBV7-2 and TRBJ1-2; possibly TRBD1 for D (6 bases). The V end lost 5 bases, the J end lost 7 bases, and 20 bases lay between the germline ends. Germline-derived CDR1 and CDR2 are SGHTA and FQGNSA. The CDR3 contains 15 residues. The CDR3 DNA reads as TGTGCCAGCAGCGCCTCGGGGGGCCGGGGTGGTGGCTACACCTTC. This codes for CASSASGGRGGGYTF.

This clone was observed a handful of times. This chain uses TRBV4-1 with TRBJ2-3, with unresolved D. CDR1 is MGHRA and CDR2 is YSYEKL in the germline V gene. V dropped 0 bases and J dropped 4 bases, with 8 bases sitting between them. There are 14 residues in the CDR3. The CDR3 here is CASSQDLRADTQYF. Written as DNA, the CDR3 is TGCGCCAGCAGCCAAGATCTCCGAGCAGATACGCAGTATTTT.

The rearrangement uses TRBV19 and TRBJ1-6; 8 bases map to TRBD1. Losses at the gene ends were 5 bases for V and 8 bases for J; bases not matched to a gene: 2. The CDR3 has 13 residues. Germline V gene sequence: CDR1 LNHDA, CDR2 SQIVND (reference sequence). DNA of the CDR3: TGTGCCAGTAGTCCAGGGGGCGATTCACCCCTCCACTTT. It codes for CASSPGGDSPLHF.

The chain is built from TRBV7-9 and TRBJ2-1; no reliable D call. CDR1 and CDR2 from the germline V gene are SEHNR and FQNEAQ (reference sequence). The germline V and J ends were trimmed by 1 base and 4 bases, with 2 bases remaining between them. The CDR3 length is 12 residues. The CDR3 is CASSLVYNEQFF. The CDR3 nucleotides are TGTGCCAGCAGCTTAGTATACAATGAGCAGTTCTTC.

The rearrangement joins TRBV7-9 to TRBJ2-7; D is perhaps TRBD2 (6 bases). Looked up from germline, CDR1 is SEHNR and CDR2 is FQNEAQ (reference sequence). V lost 5 bases, J lost 4 bases, and 9 bases lay in between. This CDR3 has 12 residues. The CDR3 DNA sequence: TGTGCCAGCAGCGCGGGACCTTACGAGCAGTACTTC. This codes for CASSAGPYEQYF.

The rearrangement joins TRBV7-2 to TRBJ2-5, with no clear D. Trimming removed 1 base from V and 0 bases from J, with 6 bases in between. The length of the CDR3 is 14 residues. Germline V CDR1 and CDR2: SGHTA, FQGNSA. CDR3 bases: TGTGCCAGCAGCTTAGGGTCGTACCAAGAGACCCAGTACTTC. Protein product: CASSLGSYQETQYF. Looking up the rest from reference TRBV7-2 and TRBJ2-5 gives the full variable domain: GAGVSQSPSNKVTEKGKDVELRCDPISGHTALYWYRQSLGQGLEFLIYFQGNSAPDKSGLPSDRFSAERTGGSVSTLTIQRTQQEDSAVYLCASSLGSYQETQYFGPGTRLLVL.

This clone came up a few times. Other DNA sequences in the sample encode the same CDR3. V is TRBV29-1 and J is TRBJ2-3, with D uncertain. The CDR3 is 12 amino acids. Germline CDR1 and CDR2: SQVTM and ANQGSEA. V was clipped by 3 bases and J by 3 bases, with 7 bases between them. CDR3 region: CSVDGVTDTQYF. The CDR3 DNA reads TGCAGCGTTGATGGAGTGACAGATACGCAGTATTTT.

The V gene is TRBV7-2, the J gene TRBJ2-7; TRBD1 matches at 7 bases. CDR3 length: 14 residues. J gave up 2 bases and V 7 bases, and 8 bases lay outside the gene matches. Germline assignment: CDR1 SGHTA and CDR2 FQGNSA. The CDR3 loop is CASTSNRGAYEQYF. DNA for the CDR3: TGTGCCAGCACCTCAAACAGGGGAGCCTACGAGCAGTACTTC.

This clone came up a few times. The V and J genes are TRBV27 and TRBJ1-2, with D possibly matching TRBD1 (6 bases). CDR1 is MNHEY, CDR2 SMNVEV, per germline (reference sequence). Trimming took off 2 bases at V and 7 bases at J, with 17 bases between the two ends. The CDR3 consists of 15 residues. This chain's CDR3 is CASSLGGALRGGYTF. The CDR3 DNA reads as TGTGCCAGCAGTTTAGGGGGGGCTCTGCGAGGTGGCTACACCTTC.

This chain connects TRBV11-2 to TRBJ2-4, with a weak D call TRBD2 (6 bases). Germline V gene data show CDR1 as SGHAT and CDR2 as FQNNGV. V dropped 5 bases and J dropped 0 bases, with 14 bases sitting between them. This CDR3 comprises 16 residues. CDR3 in amino acids: CASSVYGGLAKNIQYF. DNA of the CDR3: TGTGCCAGCAGCGTCTACGGGGGACTAGCCAAAAACATTCAGTACTTC.

This rearrangement joins TRBV6-1 to TRBJ1-2; TRBD1 aligns across 8 bases. V lost 3 bases to trimming and J lost 8 bases; unmatched junction nucleotides: 11. The length of the CDR3 is 15 residues. CDR1 is MNHNS and CDR2 is SASEGT in the germline V gene. The CDR3 sequence: CASSDISPGTGGYTF. In nucleotides, the CDR3 is TGTGCCAGCAGTGACATCAGTCCCGGGACAGGAGGCTACACCTTC.

This clone was found a few times. The CDR3 nucleotides are TGTGCCACCAGCAGAGATCGATGGGAGACCCAGTACTTC. It is translated as CATSRDRWETQYF. The chain employs TRBV15 and TRBJ2-5; D unresolved. Germline V lookup: CDR1 LNHNV, CDR2 YYDKDF (reference sequence). The CDR3 totals 13 residues. Trimming shortened V by 0 bases and J by 5 bases, and 7 bases separated the two germline ends.

For this clone: This sample also contains other DNA sequences that code for the same CDR3. This chain uses TRBV6-5 with TRBJ2-3; D ambiguous. CDR3 size: 14 residues. V was cut by 2 bases and J by 0 bases, with 6 bases left in between. Looked up from germline, CDR1 is MNHEY and CDR2 is SVGAGI. CDR3 loop: CASSYRSSTDTQYF. The DNA of the CDR3 is TGTGCCAGCAGTTACCGGTCTAGCACAGATACGCAGTATTTT.